This TCR beta chain appears in the sequencing data of a study of low-dose radiotherapy and immunotherapy resistance in tumors. As for the study in general: Aspirin 300 mg was given orally each day for four cycles from cycle 1 day 1.

With TRAV- and TRBV-specific primers, first-strand cDNA was made, covering the alpha and beta chains. TCR amplification involved approximately 20 PCR cycles with a constant-region primer and V-primer adapter. TCRdb redid the calling of the reads with MiXCR, one entry per CDR3 protein. The table shows around 6,700 distinct CDR3 sequences, with around two thirds occurring only once. Germline CDR1 is LNHDA and CDR2 is SQIVND (reference sequence). Trimming stripped 2 bases from V and 5 bases from J, with 12 bases between. The CDR3 extends over 15 amino acids. Each patient who was eligible had an advanced solid tumor with no tumor-infiltrating lymphocytes.

The chain combines TRBV19 with TRBJ2-2, with a possible D match to TRBD1 (5 bases). The clonotype comes from a human donor with advanced metastatic prostate, ovarian, gallbladder or colorectal cancer (not recorded which). This table probably holds off-target reads from a library built for another chain. CDR3: CASSITAGWTGELFF. The CDR3, as DNA: TGTGCCAGTAGTATAACGGCAGGGTGGACCGGGGAGCTGTTTTTT.